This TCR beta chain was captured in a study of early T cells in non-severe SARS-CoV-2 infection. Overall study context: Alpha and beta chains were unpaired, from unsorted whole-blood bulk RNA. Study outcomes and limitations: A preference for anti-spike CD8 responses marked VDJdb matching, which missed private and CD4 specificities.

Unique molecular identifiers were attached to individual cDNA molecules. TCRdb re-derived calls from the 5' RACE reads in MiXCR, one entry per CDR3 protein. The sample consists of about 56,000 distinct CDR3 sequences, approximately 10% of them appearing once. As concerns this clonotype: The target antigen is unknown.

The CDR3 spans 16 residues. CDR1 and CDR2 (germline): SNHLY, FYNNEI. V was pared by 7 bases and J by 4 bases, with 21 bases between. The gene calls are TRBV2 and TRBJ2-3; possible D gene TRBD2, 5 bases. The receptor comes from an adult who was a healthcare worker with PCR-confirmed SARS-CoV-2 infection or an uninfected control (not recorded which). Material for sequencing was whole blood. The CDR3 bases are TGTGCCAGCACCCAGGAGGCGCCGGCGCTCTCAGATACGCAGTATTTT. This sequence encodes CASTQEAPALSDTQYF.